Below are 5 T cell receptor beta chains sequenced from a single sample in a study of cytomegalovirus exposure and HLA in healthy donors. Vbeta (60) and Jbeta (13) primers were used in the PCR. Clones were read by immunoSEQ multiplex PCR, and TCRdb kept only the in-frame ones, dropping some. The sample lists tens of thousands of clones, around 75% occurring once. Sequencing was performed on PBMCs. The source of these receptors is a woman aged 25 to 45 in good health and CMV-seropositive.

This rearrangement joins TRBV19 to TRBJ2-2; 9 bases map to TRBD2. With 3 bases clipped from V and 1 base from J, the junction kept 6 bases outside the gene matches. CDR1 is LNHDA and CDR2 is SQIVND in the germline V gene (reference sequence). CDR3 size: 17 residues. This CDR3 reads CASSIIAGVGNTGELFF. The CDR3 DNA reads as TGTGCCAGTAGTATCATAGCGGGAGTCGGGAACACCGGGGAGCTGTTTTTT.

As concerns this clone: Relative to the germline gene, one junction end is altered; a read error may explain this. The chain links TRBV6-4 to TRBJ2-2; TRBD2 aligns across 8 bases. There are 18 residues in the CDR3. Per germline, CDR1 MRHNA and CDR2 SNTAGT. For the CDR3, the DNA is TGTGCCAGCAGTGACTCAGCCAGCGGGAGAACGGACACCGGGGAGCCGTTTTTT. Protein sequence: CASSDSASGRTDTGEPFF.

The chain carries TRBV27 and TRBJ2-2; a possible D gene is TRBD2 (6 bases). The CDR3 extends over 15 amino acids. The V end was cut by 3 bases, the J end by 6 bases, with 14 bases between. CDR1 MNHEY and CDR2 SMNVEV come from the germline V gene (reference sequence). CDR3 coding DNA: TGTGCCAGCAGTTTTATTGGCCTAGCGCCCGGGGAGCTGTTTTTT. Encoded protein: CASSFIGLAPGELFF.

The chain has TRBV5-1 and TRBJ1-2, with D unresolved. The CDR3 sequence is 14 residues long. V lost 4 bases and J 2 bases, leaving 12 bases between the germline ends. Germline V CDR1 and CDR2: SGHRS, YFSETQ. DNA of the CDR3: TGCGCCAGCAGCCCAACGCCGGAGAACTATGGCTACACCTTC. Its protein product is CASSPTPENYGYTF. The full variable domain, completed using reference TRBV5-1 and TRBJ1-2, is KAGVTQTPRYLIKTRGQQVTLSCSPISGHRSVSWYQQTPGQGLQFLFEYFSETQRNKGNFPGRFSGRQFSNSRSEMNVSTLELGDSALYLCASSPTPENYGYTFGSGTRLTVV.

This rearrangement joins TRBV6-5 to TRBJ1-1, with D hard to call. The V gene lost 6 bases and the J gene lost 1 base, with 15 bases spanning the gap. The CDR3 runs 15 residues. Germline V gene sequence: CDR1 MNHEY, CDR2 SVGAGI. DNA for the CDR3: TGTGCCAGCAGCTTGAATCCTGGCAGGAACACTGAAGCTTTCTTT. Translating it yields CASSLNPGRNTEAFF.